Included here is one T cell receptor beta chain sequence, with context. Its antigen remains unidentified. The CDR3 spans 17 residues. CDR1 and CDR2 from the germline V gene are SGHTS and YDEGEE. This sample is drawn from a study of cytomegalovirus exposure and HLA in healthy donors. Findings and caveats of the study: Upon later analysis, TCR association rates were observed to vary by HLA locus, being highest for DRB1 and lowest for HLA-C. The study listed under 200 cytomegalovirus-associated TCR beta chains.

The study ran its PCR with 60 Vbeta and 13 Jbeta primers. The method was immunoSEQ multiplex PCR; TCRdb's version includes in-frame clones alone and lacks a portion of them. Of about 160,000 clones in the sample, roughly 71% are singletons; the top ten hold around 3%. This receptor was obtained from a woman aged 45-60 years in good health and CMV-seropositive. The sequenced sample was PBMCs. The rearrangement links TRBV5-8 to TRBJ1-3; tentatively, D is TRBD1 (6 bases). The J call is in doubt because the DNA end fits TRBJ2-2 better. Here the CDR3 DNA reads TGTGCCAGCAGCTTGGCAGGGGCCCACGTCGGGACCGGGGAGCTGTTTTTT. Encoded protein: CASSLAGAHVGTGELFF.